The rows below give T cell receptor beta chains drawn from one sample of a study of blood T cell repertoires in COVID-19. The table came from immunoSEQ multiplex PCR; TCRdb's copy has only in-frame clones and leaves some out. The sample carries roughly 250,000 clones, about 86% recorded once. Material: peripheral blood. These receptors all come from a man in his forties or fifties with active or convalescent COVID-19. Each CDR3 is given with its conserved first and last residue. A D gene is named only where the DNA matches it firmly. Expanded clones get a size class; other rows say once, few or many, or leave the size out.

v_call	clone_size	j_call	d_call	cdr3_length	cdr3_aa	cdr3_nt
TRBV7-3	NA	TRBJ2-1	NA	15	CASSHKGGRPNEQFF	TGTGCCAGCAGCCACAAGGGGGGGCGACCTAATGAGCAGTTCTTC
TRBV2	few	TRBJ1-5	TRBD1	13	CASSGGGRQPQHF	TGTGCCAGCAGTGGAGGGGGCCGGCAGCCCCAGCATTTT
TRBV29-1	NA	TRBJ1-3	NA	14	CSAVTVTSGNTIYF	TGCAGCGCCGTGACAGTAACCTCTGGAAACACCATATATTTT
TRBV7-2	NA	TRBJ2-1	NA	13	CASSSPGVNEQFF	TGTGCCAGCAGCTCACCGGGGGTCAATGAGCAGTTCTTC
TRBV6-5	NA	TRBJ2-7	NA	14	CASSSSTVTYEQYF	TGTGCCAGCAGTTCCTCGACAGTGACCTACGAGCAGTACTTC
TRBV30	NA	TRBJ2-7	TRBD2	14	CAWRLAGGTYEQYF	TGTGCCTGGAGACTAGCGGGGGGAACTTACGAGCAGTACTTC
TRBV27	NA	TRBJ1-1	NA	16	CASSPDLAPLNTEAFF	TGTGCCAGCAGTCCCGATTTAGCTCCGCTGAACACTGAAGCTTTCTTT
TRBV5-1	NA	TRBJ2-1	NA	15	CASSLAQGAYNEQFF	TGCGCCAGCAGCTTGGCTCAGGGCGCCTACAATGAGCAGTTCTTC
TRBV7-2	NA	TRBJ1-1	TRBD1	15	CASSQGTGEGTEAFF	TGTGCCAGCAGCCAAGGGACAGGGGAAGGCACTGAAGCTTTCTTT
TRBV12-3/TRBV12-4	NA	TRBJ1-3	NA	12	CASSPGGNTIYF	TGTGCCAGCAGTCCGGGGGGAAACACCATATATTTT
TRBV30	once	TRBJ1-2	TRBD1	13	CARGTGASYGYTF	TGTGCCAGGGGGACAGGGGCGTCCTATGGCTACACCTTC
TRBV7-3	NA	TRBJ1-1	NA	13	CASSRLGGTEAFF	TGTGCCAGCAGCCGACTGGGGGGGACTGAAGCTTTCTTT
TRBV5-1	few	TRBJ1-6	TRBD1	14	CASTKDRGNSPLHF	TGCGCCAGCACAAAGGACAGGGGAAATTCACCCCTCCACTTT
TRBV10-1	NA	TRBJ1-5	NA	15	CASSDPKQGDQPQHF	TGCGCCAGCAGTGACCCCAAACAGGGAGATCAGCCCCAGCATTTT
TRBV12-3/TRBV12-4	NA	TRBJ1-4	NA	13	CASSPRLEGKLFF	TGTGCCAGCAGTCCCCGTCTGGAGGGAAAACTGTTTTTT
TRBV9	NA	TRBJ2-2	NA	13	CASSETGSGELFF	TGTGCCAGCAGCGAAACAGGGAGCGGGGAGCTGTTTTTT
TRBV19	NA	TRBJ1-5	TRBD1	15	CASSTLGGTGQPQHF	TGTGCCAGTAGTACCCTGGGGGGGACAGGTCAGCCCCAGCATTTT
TRBV15	NA	TRBJ2-3	TRBD2	16	CATSRDRGGGTDTQYF	TGTGCCACCAGCAGAGATCGCGGGGGAGGCACAGATACGCAGTATTTT
TRBV12-5	NA	TRBJ1-5	NA	11	CASGSNQPQHF	TGTGCTAGTGGCTCCAATCAGCCCCAGCATTTT
TRBV19	NA	TRBJ2-5	TRBD1	15	CASSGTGASQETQYF	TGTGCCAGTAGCGGGACAGGGGCCTCTCAAGAGACCCAGTACTTC
TRBV20-1	NA	TRBJ1-4	NA	11	CSADNTEKLFF	TGCAGTGCGGACAATACTGAAAAACTGTTTTTT
TRBV13	NA	TRBJ2-1	TRBD1	17	CASSLGQGFTEVYEQFF	TGTGCCAGCAGCCTGGGACAGGGGTTTACAGAGGTCTATGAGCAGTTCTTC
TRBV15	NA	TRBJ2-7	TRBD1	14	CATSTRTGDLEQYF	TGTGCCACCAGCACGAGGACAGGGGATTTAGAGCAGTACTTC
TRBV7-9	NA	TRBJ1-5	TRBD1	17	CASSLGAGGIRNQPQHF	TGTGCCAGCAGCTTAGGGGCAGGGGGCATTCGCAATCAGCCCCAGCATTTT
TRBV12-3/TRBV12-4	NA	TRBJ1-1	NA	13	CASHGSMNTEAFF	TGTGCCAGTCACGGGTCCATGAACACTGAAGCTTTCTTT
TRBV27	once	TRBJ2-5	NA	13	CASSLGVQETQYF	TGTGCCAGCAGTCTGGGAGTCCAAGAGACCCAGTACTTC
TRBV9	NA	TRBJ2-2	NA	15	CASSVAVSNTGELFF	TGTGCCAGCAGCGTAGCAGTTTCGAACACCGGGGAGCTGTTTTTT
TRBV5-4	NA	TRBJ1-1	NA	15	CASSSPTGGGTEAFF	TGTGCCAGCAGCTCCCCAACGGGGGGAGGGACTGAAGCTTTCTTT
TRBV30	NA	TRBJ2-2	TRBD2	13	CAWSRLAGGELFF	TGTGCCTGGAGTCGGCTAGCGGGGGGGGAGCTGTTTTTT
TRBV6-5	once	TRBJ2-3	NA	15	CASSPIQGSTDTQYF	TGTGCCAGCAGTCCGATACAGGGAAGCACAGATACGCAGTATTTT
TRBV9	NA	TRBJ2-1	TRBD2	16	CASSESITGGRSEQFF	TGTGCCAGCAGCGAATCAATCACCGGGGGGAGGAGTGAGCAGTTCTTC
TRBV27	NA	TRBJ2-1	TRBD1	14	CASSLRDRGNEQFF	TGTGCCAGCAGTCTAAGGGACAGGGGGAATGAGCAGTTCTTC
TRBV7-8	NA	TRBJ1-5	NA	15	CASSFLDRGDQPQHF	TGTGCCAGCAGCTTTCTAGACAGAGGCGATCAGCCCCAGCATTTT
TRBV6-2/TRBV6-3	NA	TRBJ2-3	TRBD1	16	CASSTEGTGFTDTQYF	TGTGCCAGCAGTACTGAGGGGACAGGGTTCACAGATACGCAGTATTTT
TRBV3-1/TRBV3-2	NA	TRBJ2-1	TRBD2	15	CASSQTSGGGNEQFF	TGTGCCAGCAGCCAGACTAGCGGGGGTGGCAATGAGCAGTTCTTC
TRBV6-5	NA	TRBJ2-2	NA	14	CASSQGGPTGELFF	TGTGCCAGCAGTCAGGGGGGCCCGACCGGGGAGCTGTTTTTT
TRBV5-1	NA	TRBJ2-3	TRBD2	16	CASSLIGTTSTDTQYF	TGCGCCAGCAGCTTGATAGGGACTACTAGCACAGATACGCAGTATTTT
TRBV11-2	NA	TRBJ2-3	NA	15	CASSAPGGRADTQYF	TGTGCCAGCAGCGCGCCTGGGGGGAGAGCAGATACGCAGTATTTT
TRBV20-1	NA	TRBJ2-5	NA	11	CSARSGETQYF	TGCAGTGCTAGATCGGGAGAGACCCAGTACTTC
TRBV9	NA	TRBJ2-7	NA	15	CASTFRGRENSEQYF	TGTGCCAGCACCTTCAGGGGCAGGGAAAATAGCGAGCAGTACTTC
TRBV19	NA	TRBJ1-6	TRBD1	16	CASSIPGQGAGSPLHF	TGTGCCAGTAGTATCCCTGGACAGGGGGCGGGATCACCCCTCCACTTT
TRBV28	many	TRBJ1-2	NA	15	CASSSGSSGNYGYTF	TGTGCCAGCAGTTCCGGGTCCTCGGGGAACTATGGCTACACCTTC
TRBV29-1	NA	TRBJ2-6	NA	13	CSAGEVGANVLTF	TGCAGCGCAGGGGAGGTTGGGGCCAACGTCCTGACTTTC
TRBV5-4	NA	TRBJ2-7	TRBD2	13	CASSGGQGGWQYF	TGTGCCAGCAGTGGTGGCCAGGGAGGGTGGCAGTACTTC
TRBV15	NA	TRBJ1-1	NA	14	CATSRTGRFAEAFF	TGTGCCACCAGCAGAACAGGGCGGTTCGCTGAAGCTTTCTTT
TRBV4-2	NA	TRBJ2-3	NA	17	CASSQDIGQGGTDTQYF	TGTGCCAGCAGCCAAGATATTGGGCAGGGCGGCACAGATACGCAGTATTTT
TRBV7-9	NA	TRBJ1-1	TRBD1	15	CASSPQTGGNTEAFF	TGTGCCAGCAGCCCACAGACAGGGGGGAACACTGAAGCTTTCTTT
TRBV7-9	NA	TRBJ1-2	TRBD1	15	CASSWWDRALYGYTF	TGTGCCAGCAGCTGGTGGGACAGGGCCCTCTATGGCTACACCTTC